Listed below are T cell receptor beta chains from one sample, sequenced in a study of identical twins. One entry per CDR3 protein, called by TCRdb with MiXCR from the 5' RACE reads. The table includes about 500,000 distinct CDR3 sequences, around 15% detected once. The same sample was also used in a study of yellow fever vaccine responses in identical twins.

Sequencing was performed on CD4+ T cells sorted from blood. Receptors originate from a woman younger than 30 in good health. Both conserved end residues are part of each CDR3. D genes are given only for firm matches.

cdr3_length: 12; j_call: TRBJ1-2; d_call: -; v_call: TRBV20-1; cdr3_aa: CSARSGLGGYTF
cdr3_length: 15; j_call: TRBJ2-2; d_call: -; v_call: TRBV7-9; cdr3_aa: CASSYSGTSSGELFF
cdr3_length: 17; j_call: TRBJ2-2; d_call: TRBD2; v_call: TRBV25-1; cdr3_aa: CASSEYWASGRAGELFF
cdr3_length: 16; j_call: TRBJ2-1; d_call: -; v_call: TRBV12-5; cdr3_aa: CASGLVIGGSENEQFF
cdr3_length: 16; j_call: TRBJ1-2; d_call: -; v_call: TRBV12-3/TRBV12-4; cdr3_aa: CASTLSSRGLSSGYTF
cdr3_length: 16; j_call: TRBJ2-2; d_call: -; v_call: TRBV3-1; cdr3_aa: CASSLSRTANTGELFF
cdr3_length: 18; j_call: TRBJ2-1; d_call: TRBD2; v_call: TRBV6-1; cdr3_aa: CASSPELLTSGVYNEQFF
cdr3_length: 20; j_call: TRBJ2-1; d_call: TRBD2; v_call: TRBV4-1; cdr3_aa: CASSPWVLAGGGKSYNEQFF
cdr3_length: 14; j_call: TRBJ2-7; d_call: TRBD1; v_call: TRBV24-1; cdr3_aa: CATSDPTGDHEQYF
cdr3_length: 15; j_call: TRBJ2-1; d_call: -; v_call: TRBV7-2; cdr3_aa: CASSPGPSSYNEQFF
cdr3_length: 16; j_call: TRBJ2-2; d_call: -; v_call: TRBV27; cdr3_aa: CASSFWGLANTGELFF
cdr3_length: 11; j_call: TRBJ1-2; d_call: -; v_call: TRBV7-9; cdr3_aa: CASSTVYGYTF
cdr3_length: 17; j_call: TRBJ2-3; d_call: -; v_call: TRBV7-9; cdr3_aa: CASSLRVKAANTDTQYF
cdr3_length: 14; j_call: TRBJ2-5; d_call: -; v_call: TRBV18; cdr3_aa: CASSRFTDQETQYF
cdr3_length: 16; j_call: TRBJ2-5; d_call: TRBD2; v_call: TRBV20-1; cdr3_aa: CSARVNSGGVGETQYF
cdr3_length: 17; j_call: TRBJ2-1; d_call: -; v_call: TRBV7-2; cdr3_aa: CASRPPSSTGGYNEQFF
cdr3_length: 13; j_call: TRBJ1-2; d_call: -; v_call: TRBV6-6; cdr3_aa: CASSIQTNYGYTF
cdr3_length: 12; j_call: TRBJ2-1; d_call: -; v_call: TRBV30; cdr3_aa: CAWSVRYNEQFF
cdr3_length: 14; j_call: TRBJ2-7; d_call: -; v_call: TRBV6-5; cdr3_aa: CASSWRQATYEQYF
cdr3_length: 15; j_call: TRBJ2-3; d_call: -; v_call: TRBV10-2; cdr3_aa: CASRGTLFLTDTQYF
cdr3_length: 16; j_call: TRBJ1-5; d_call: TRBD1; v_call: TRBV5-1; cdr3_aa: CASSLARDSSNQPQHF
cdr3_length: 13; j_call: TRBJ1-5; d_call: -; v_call: TRBV5-1; cdr3_aa: CASSLDGDQPQHF